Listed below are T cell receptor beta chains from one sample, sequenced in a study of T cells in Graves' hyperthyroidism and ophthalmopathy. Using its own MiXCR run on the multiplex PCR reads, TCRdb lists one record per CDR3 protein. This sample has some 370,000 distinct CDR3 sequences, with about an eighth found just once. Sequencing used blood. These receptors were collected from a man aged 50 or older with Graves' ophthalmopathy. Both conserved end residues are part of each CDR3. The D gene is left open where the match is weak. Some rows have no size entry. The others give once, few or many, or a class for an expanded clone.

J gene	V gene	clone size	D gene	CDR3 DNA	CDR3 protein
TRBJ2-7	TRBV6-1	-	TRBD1	TGTGCCATCAGCCCAGGGGGCACGGGCTCCTACGAGCAGTACTTC	CAISPGGTGSYEQYF
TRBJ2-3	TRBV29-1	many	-	TGCAGCGCAGCCCCCAGGGGGGACCTCACAGATACGCAGTATTTT	CSAAPRGDLTDTQYF
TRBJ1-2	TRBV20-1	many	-	TGCAGTGCTACTGGGCAAGAGAGCTATGGCTACACCTTC	CSATGQESYGYTF
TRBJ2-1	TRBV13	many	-	TGTGCCAGCAGTTTAAACAAGTTCAATGAGCAGTTCTTC	CASSLNKFNEQFF
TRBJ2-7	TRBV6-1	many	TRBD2	TGTGCCAGCAAAGCCACGGGAGGGGAGGTCTACGAGCAGTACTTC	CASKATGGEVYEQYF
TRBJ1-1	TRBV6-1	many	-	TGTGCCAGCAGTGAAGCCCGGGCATGGACTGAAGCTTTCTTT	CASSEARAWTEAFF
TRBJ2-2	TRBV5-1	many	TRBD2	TGCGCCAGCAGCCCGTCTGGAGCGGGAGGGCCGTCGAACACCGGGGAGCTGTTTTTT	CASSPSGAGGPSNTGELFF
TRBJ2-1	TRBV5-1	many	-	TGCGCCAGCAGCATGGGGACCAGCTCCTACAATGAGCAGTTCTTC	CASSMGTSSYNEQFF
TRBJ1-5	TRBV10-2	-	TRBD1	TGCGCCAGCAGAAGGGACAGGGCCAATCAGCCCCAGCATTTT	CASRRDRANQPQHF
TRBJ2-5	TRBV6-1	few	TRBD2	TGTGCCAGCAGTGAAGCGAGCGGGAGCTGGGGGACCCAGTACTTC	CASSEASGSWGTQYF
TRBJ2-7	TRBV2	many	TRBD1	TGTGCCAGCAGGAGACCGGGACAGGGGGCTGAGCAGTACTTC	CASRRPGQGAEQYF
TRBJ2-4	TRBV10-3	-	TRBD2	TGTGCCATCAGTGAGAGAAGGGAGGGGGCCAAAAACATTCAGTACTTC	CAISERREGAKNIQYF
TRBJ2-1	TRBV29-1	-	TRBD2	TGCAGCGTTGAACCCCTAGCGGCTATCAATGAGCAGTTCTTC	CSVEPLAAINEQFF
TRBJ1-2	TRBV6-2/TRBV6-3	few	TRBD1	TGTGCCAGCAGTGCCCGGGACAGGGGTTATGGCTACACCTTC	CASSARDRGYGYTF
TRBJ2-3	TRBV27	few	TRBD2	TGTGCCAGCGGGACTAGCGGGAGTGGGGATACGCAGTATTTT	CASGTSGSGDTQYF
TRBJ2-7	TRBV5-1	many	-	TGCGCCAGCGGGAGTGGCTACGAGCAGTACTTC	CASGSGYEQYF
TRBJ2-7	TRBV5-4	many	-	TGTGCCAGCAATGACCCCAAGCTCCCACAGGTCGAGCAGTACTTC	CASNDPKLPQVEQYF
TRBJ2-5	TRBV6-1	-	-	TGTGCCAGCACCGAGAACAGGGTCGACCAAGAGACCCAGTACTTC	CASTENRVDQETQYF
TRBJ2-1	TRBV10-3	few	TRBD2	TGTGCCATCAGTTCCGCCCTGACTAGCGGAGGGGACAATGAGCAGTTCTTC	CAISSALTSGGDNEQFF
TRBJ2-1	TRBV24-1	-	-	TGTGCCACCAGTGATTTTAGGGGGGAGCAGTTCTTC	CATSDFRGEQFF
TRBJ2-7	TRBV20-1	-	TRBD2	TGCAGTGCTAGAGTGGCGGGGGGGGACGAGCAGTACTTC	CSARVAGGDEQYF
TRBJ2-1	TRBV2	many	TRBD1	TGTGCCAGCAGTGAGGACAGGGGTTTATACAATGAGCAGTTCTTC	CASSEDRGLYNEQFF
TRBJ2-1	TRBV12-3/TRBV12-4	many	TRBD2	TGTGCCAGCAGAGTCCGGGCGGGGGGGACCCCGTACAATGAGCAGTTCTTC	CASRVRAGGTPYNEQFF
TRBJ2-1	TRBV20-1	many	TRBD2	TGCAGTGCTACTCTGGGACTAGCGGGAAAACCCAATGAGCAGTTCTTC	CSATLGLAGKPNEQFF
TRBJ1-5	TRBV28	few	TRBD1	TGTGCCAGCAGCCCGGACAGGGTAGGTGGATTAACCAATCAGCCCCAGCATTTT	CASSPDRVGGLTNQPQHF
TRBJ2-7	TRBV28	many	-	TGTGCCAGCTCACTCAACTACGAGCAGTACTTC	CASSLNYEQYF
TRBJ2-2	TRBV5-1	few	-	TGCGCCAGCAGCTTGGAGAGTCAGGGAGTGACCGGGGAGCTGTTTTTT	CASSLESQGVTGELFF
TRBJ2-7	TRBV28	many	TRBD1	TGTGCCAGCAGACCCGACAGGGGTGAAGACTACGAGCAGTACTTC	CASRPDRGEDYEQYF
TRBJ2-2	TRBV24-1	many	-	TGCGCCTGTTCTGGCGGGAACACCGGGGAGCTGTTTTTT	CACSGGNTGELFF
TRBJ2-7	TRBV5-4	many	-	TGTGCCAGCAGCTTGTGGCGAGGGCCGGGCTACGAGCAGTACTTC	CASSLWRGPGYEQYF
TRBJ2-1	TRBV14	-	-	TGTGCCAGCAGCCCTTCCACAGGGCTGGGGCAGTTCTTC	CASSPSTGLGQFF
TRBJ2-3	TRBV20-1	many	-	TGCAGTATGCTAGAACCAGGCGTAGATACGCAGTATTTT	CSMLEPGVDTQYF
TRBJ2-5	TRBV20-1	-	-	TGCAGTGCCAAACCCCGGGAGACCCAGTGCTTC	CSAKPRETQCF
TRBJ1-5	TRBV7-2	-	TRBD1	TGTGCCAGCAGAATGGGGACAGTCGGCAATCAGCCCCAGCATTTT	CASRMGTVGNQPQHF
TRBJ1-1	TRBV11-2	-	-	TGTGCCAGCAGCTTGGCAATGAGGGGGACTGAAGCTTTCTTT	CASSLAMRGTEAFF
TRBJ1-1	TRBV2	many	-	TGTGCCAGCAGTGAAGCAGAGGTAGGGAACACTGAAGCTTTCTTT	CASSEAEVGNTEAFF
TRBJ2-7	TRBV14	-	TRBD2	TGTGCCAGCAGCTTCCTAGCGGGAGGGTTGAAAACCTACGAGCAGTACTTC	CASSFLAGGLKTYEQYF
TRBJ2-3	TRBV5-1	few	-	TGCGCCAGCAGCAAAACGACCCGGGCAGATACGCAGTATTTT	CASSKTTRADTQYF
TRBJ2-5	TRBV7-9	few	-	TGTGCCAGCACCCTAAGGGAGACCCAGTACTTC	CASTLRETQYF
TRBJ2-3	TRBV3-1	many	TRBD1	TGTGCCAGCAGCCAAGGGGGACAGTTCACAGATACGCAGTATTTT	CASSQGGQFTDTQYF
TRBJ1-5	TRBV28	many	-	TGTGCCAGCAGTCCCGCCCTGGGTGGGGGCGGCAATCAGCCCCAGCATTTT	CASSPALGGGGNQPQHF